Each of the 25 T cell receptor beta chains below was sequenced from the same sample in a study of T cell repertoires in cytomegalovirus infection. One entry per CDR3 protein results from TCRdb running MiXCR on the reads. This table has a few hundred thousand distinct CDR3 sequences, 40% appearing once. For these receptors, no antigen is known. The sample here was cultured PBMCs, taken from culture after CMV antigen stimulation. These receptors all come from a human donor in good health (CMV status not recorded). Some clones in this sample may be carry-over from other donors' samples.

V usage is TRBV5-1 and J usage is TRBJ2-7, with a weak D call TRBD1 (6 bases). Trimming shortened V by 1 base and J by 3 bases, and 17 bases separated the two germline ends. CDR3 length equals 16 residues. In germline, CDR1 is SGHRS, CDR2 YFSETQ. CDR3 nucleotides: TGCGCCAGCAGCTTGTCCGGGATGGGGGCTAACTACGAGCAGTACTTC. Protein: CASSLSGMGANYEQYF.

The CDR3 DNA follows: TGTGCCAGCAGCTTTCTAGCGGGGCCCGCCAATGAGCAGTTCTTC. Amino acids: CASSFLAGPANEQFF. The chain is built from TRBV7-2 and TRBJ2-1; 9 bases are shared with TRBD2. Germline-derived CDR1 and CDR2 are SGHTA and FQGNSA. The CDR3 length is 15 residues. V was pared by 3 bases and J by 6 bases, with 6 bases of the junction left unmatched.

This clonotype was seen more than once but under ten times. The J gene is TRBJ2-7, the V gene TRBV14; 7 nucleotides agree with TRBD1. Germline trimming cut 4 bases from V and 4 bases from J; bases unmatched to any gene: 7. This CDR3 comprises 14 residues. The germline CDR1 and CDR2 sequences are SGHDN and FVKESK. DNA for the CDR3: TGTGCCAGCAGCCTTAGGGGACAGCCTTACGAGCAGTACTTC. It translates to CASSLRGQPYEQYF. The variable domain in full, with the rest retrieved from reference TRBV14 and TRBJ2-7, is EAGVTQFPSHSVIEKGQTVTLRCDPISGHDNLYWYRRVMGKEIKFLLHFVKESKQDESGMPNNRFLAERTGGTYSTLKVQPAELEDSGVYFCASSLRGQPYEQYFGPGTRLTVT.

The CDR3 loop is CASSSKAAPSYNEQFF. The DNA for the CDR3 is TGTGCCAGCAGCTCGAAGGCCGCACCCTCCTACAATGAGCAGTTCTTC. The chain is built from TRBV7-4 and TRBJ2-1; D is unclear. Trimming left V 4 bases short and J 0 bases short, with 13 bases between. The germline V gene has CDR1 SGHVT and CDR2 SQSDAQ. This CDR3 comprises 16 residues.

The rearrangement links TRBV24-1 to TRBJ2-7; no clear D. The V gene lost 4 bases and the J gene lost 0 bases, with 9 bases spanning the gap. CDR3 length: 14 amino acids. Germline CDR1 is KGHDR and CDR2 is SFDVKD. CDR3 nucleotide sequence: TGTGCCACCAGTGACTCAAGCAGCTCCTACGAGCAGTACTTC. This encodes CATSDSSSSYEQYF.

The rearrangement uses TRBV12-3 or TRBV12-4 and TRBJ1-2, with D perhaps TRBD1 (6 bases). The V end was cut by 4 bases, the J end by 6 bases, with 12 bases between. This CDR3 has 13 residues. In nucleotides, the CDR3 is TGTGCCAGCAGTTCACAGGGTCAGGATGGCTACACCTTC. Its translation: CASSSQGQDGYTF.

The chain links TRBV7-6 to TRBJ2-5, with 7 positions matching TRBD1. Unmatched junction bases numbered 17, after V lost 5 bases and J lost 2 bases. Germline V CDR1 and CDR2: SGHVS, FNYEAQ. CDR3 length: 18 residues. The CDR3 DNA sequence: TGTGCCAGCAGCCTCGGGGCGCCGGGACAGCGTCCACAAGAGACCCAGTACTTC. Its translation: CASSLGAPGQRPQETQYF. The variable domain in full, completed from reference TRBV7-6 and TRBJ2-5, reads GAGVSQSPRYKVTKRGQDVALRCDPISGHVSLYWYRQALGQGPEFLTYFNYEAQQDKSGLPNDRFSAERPEGSISTLTIQRTEQRDSAMYRCASSLGAPGQRPQETQYFGPGTRLLVL.

The chain has TRBV7-6 and TRBJ1-4; no clear D gene. CDR1 and CDR2 from the germline V gene are SGHVS and FNYEAQ. This CDR3 is 17 amino acids long. The ends were cut back, 5 bases at V and 5 bases at J, with 21 bases in the middle. As DNA, the CDR3 is TGTGCCAGCAGCCCTACCCGGGGAGGCAGCCAAAATGAAAAACTGTTTTTT. Encoded protein: CASSPTRGGSQNEKLFF.

This clonotype turned up a few times. The rearrangement links TRBV4-3 to TRBJ2-7, with 11 bases aligning to TRBD2. J gave up 4 bases and V 4 bases, and 18 bases lay outside the gene matches. Germline V gene data show CDR1 as LGHNA and CDR2 as YSLEER. This CDR3 is 19 amino acids long. The chain's CDR3 is CASSRRLAGNPGLDYEQYF. The CDR3 nucleotides read TGCGCCAGCAGCCGACGACTAGCGGGAAACCCCGGATTGGATTACGAGCAGTACTTC.

Only a few counts were recorded for this clonotype. The rearrangement uses TRBV12-3 or TRBV12-4 and TRBJ1-1; maybe TRBD1 (5 bases). CDR3 size: 15 residues. The ends were cut back, 3 bases at V and 0 bases at J, with 11 bases in the middle. The CDR3 loop reads CASSFAGLMNTEAFF. CDR3 coding DNA: TGTGCCAGCAGTTTTGCAGGGCTCATGAACACTGAAGCTTTCTTT.

J is TRBJ1-1 and V is TRBV10-1; a weak D match, TRBD1 (5 bases). Germline CDR1 is WNHNN and CDR2 is SYGVQD (reference sequence). There are 16 residues in the CDR3. Trimming cost V 4 bases and J 7 bases, with 22 bases left between them. This CDR3 reads CASSGQLGTDTDEAFF. The DNA for the CDR3 is TGCGCCAGCAGTGGGCAGTTAGGAACGGACACGGATGAAGCTTTCTTT.

The chain has TRBV20-1 and TRBJ2-7; D might be TRBD1 or TRBD2, each matching 5 bases. CDR3 length equals 14 residues. Germline lookup yields CDR1 DFQATT and CDR2 SNEGSKA (reference sequence). V lost 0 bases and J lost 1, with 10 bases in between. The CDR3 nucleotides read TGCAGTGCTAGAGATATGGGGACGTCCTACGAGCAGTACTTC. This encodes CSARDMGTSYEQYF.

This chain uses TRBV29-1 with TRBJ2-7, with D perhaps TRBD1 (5 bases). The CDR3 has 12 residues. The V gene lost 3 bases and the J gene lost 2 bases, with 8 bases spanning the gap. Germline V lookup: CDR1 SQVTM, CDR2 ANQGSEA. The CDR3 DNA is TGCAGCGTTGACGCAGGGACCTACGAGCAGTACTTC. Translation gives CSVDAGTYEQYF.

The V and J genes are TRBV28 and TRBJ2-5; 8 bases are a match to TRBD1. CDR3 length equals 13 residues. Germline V CDR1 and CDR2: MDHEN, SYDVKM. The V and J ends lost 10 bases and 2 bases, in that order; junction bases with no gene match: 6. For the CDR3, the DNA is TGTGCCACCCTGGACAGGGCACAAGAGACCCAGTACTTC. The encoded protein is CATLDRAQETQYF.

This clonotype was seen a few times. In DNA form, the CDR3 reads TGTGCCAGTAGTATAGAGGGACCAGGATACAATGAGCAGTTCTTC. The encoded protein is CASSIEGPGYNEQFF. V gene TRBV19 combines with J gene TRBJ2-1, with D possibly called TRBD1 or TRBD2 (5 bases each). Germline V gene data show CDR1 as LNHDA and CDR2 as SQIVND (reference sequence). V shed 0 bases and J shed 4 bases, with 10 bases lying between them. The CDR3 has 15 residues.

The rearrangement uses TRBV6-5 and TRBJ1-1, with D possibly matching TRBD1 (6 bases). Trimming took 10 bases from V and 3 from J, leaving 9 bases between them. The CDR3 sequence is 11 residues long. Germline loops: CDR1 MNHEY, CDR2 SVGAGI. The DNA for the CDR3 is TGTGCCACGAACAGGGACACTGAAGCTTTCTTT. Translation: CATNRDTEAFF.

This clonotype has just a few counts. The CDR3 coding sequence is TGTGCCAGCAGCTTAGCCCGGCAGAACTATGGCTACACCTTC. It specifies CASSLARQNYGYTF. The chain carries TRBV7-8 and TRBJ1-2; D gene ambiguous. The germline CDR1 and CDR2 sequences are SGHVS and FQNEAQ. Trimming took 0 bases from V and 2 from J, leaving 7 bases between them. This CDR3 comprises 14 residues.

This clonotype was counted many times. The chain recombines TRBV4-1 with TRBJ2-5; D is ambiguous. The CDR3 consists of 15 residues. CDR1 is MGHRA, CDR2 YSYEKL, per germline. The germline V and J ends were trimmed by 0 bases and 1 base, with 9 bases remaining between them. This chain's CDR3 is CASSQDPGFQETQYF. The DNA for the CDR3 is TGCGCCAGCAGCCAAGATCCCGGCTTCCAAGAGACCCAGTACTTC.

This sequence joins TRBV6-1 and TRBJ2-1, with 9 bases lining up with TRBD2. The J segment lost 8 bases and the V segment lost 6 bases, leaving 5 bases of the junction unmatched. In germline, CDR1 is MNHNS, CDR2 SASEGT. CDR3 length: 13 amino acids. The CDR3 DNA follows: TGTGCCAGCAGAATTAGCGGGAGTCATGAGCAGTTCTTC. Protein: CASRISGSHEQFF.

V usage is TRBV13 and J usage is TRBJ1-2; maybe TRBD1 (5 bases). Germline V gene sequence: CDR1 PRHDT, CDR2 FYEKMQ (reference sequence). This CDR3 region has 17 residues. The V and J ends lost 4 bases and 0 bases respectively, with 18 bases between them. CDR3 DNA: TGTGCCAGCAGCTCGCTGGACACCACGAAGACTAACTATGGCTACACCTTC. Protein: CASSSLDTTKTNYGYTF.

The chain combines TRBV11-2 with TRBJ2-5; D unclear. CDR1 is SGHAT and CDR2 is FQNNGV in the germline V gene. V was pared by 5 bases and J by 5 bases, with 12 bases between. The CDR3 runs 13 residues. The CDR3 coding sequence is TGTGCCAGCAGCCCCCTCTCGAGTGAGACCCAGTACTTC. Amino acids: CASSPLSSETQYF. Full variable domain (remainder filled in from reference TRBV11-2 and TRBJ2-5): EAGVAQSPRYKIIEKRQSVAFWCNPISGHATLYWYQQILGQGPKLLIQFQNNGVVDDSQLPKDRFSAERLKGVDSTLKIQPAKLEDSAVYLCASSPLSSETQYFGPGTRLLVL.

The rearrangement links TRBV7-6 to TRBJ1-1, with TRBD1 matching over 10 bases. The germline gives CDR1 SGHVS, CDR2 FNYEAQ. This CDR3 contains 15 residues. Trimming cost V 4 bases and J 3 bases; bases outside gene matches: 5. The CDR3 DNA reads as TGTGCCAGCAGCTATGACAGGGGGCGAGACACTGAAGCTTTCTTT. Translating gives CASSYDRGRDTEAFF.

The chain recombines TRBV4-1 with TRBJ2-1; no firm D call. CDR1 is MGHRA and CDR2 is YSYEKL in the germline V gene. The CDR3 loop spans 15 amino acids. The germline V and J ends were trimmed by 1 base and 0 bases, with 7 bases remaining between them. CDR3 amino acids: CASSQASNSYNEQFF. The DNA of the CDR3 is TGCGCCAGCAGCCAAGCCTCGAACTCCTACAATGAGCAGTTCTTC.

This clonotype showed up just a few times. This rearrangement joins TRBV12-3 or TRBV12-4 to TRBJ2-7; weak D call: TRBD2 (5 bases). The germline V and J ends were trimmed by 4 bases and 0 bases, with 10 bases remaining between them. The CDR3 is 14 amino acids. CDR3 bases: TGTGCCAGCAGTTCGGACTGGAGCTCCTACGAGCAGTACTTC. The encoded protein is CASSSDWSSYEQYF.

In its sample, this clonotype was seen a few times. This chain uses TRBV7-2 with TRBJ2-3; a weak D match, TRBD2 (7 bases). The ends were cut back, 7 bases at V and 5 bases at J, with 19 bases in the middle. CDR3 size: 15 residues. The germline V gene encodes CDR1 SGHTA and CDR2 FQGNSA. The CDR3 DNA reads TGTGCCAGCACCAGGTTGGGGGGGCAGGGAGATACGCAGTATTTT. It translates to CASTRLGGQGDTQYF. Full variable domain (outside the CDR3, taken from reference TRBV7-2 and TRBJ2-3): GAGVSQSPSNKVTEKGKDVELRCDPISGHTALYWYRQSLGQGLEFLIYFQGNSAPDKSGLPSDRFSAERTGGSVSTLTIQRTQQEDSAVYLCASTRLGGQGDTQYFGPGTRLTVL.